A selection of T cell receptor beta chains follows, all from one sample in a study of early T cells in non-severe SARS-CoV-2 infection. TCRdb ran MiXCR on the 5' RACE reads and lists one entry per CDR3 protein. The table shows 20,000 to 30,000 distinct CDR3 sequences, with less than 5% occurring only once. Source material: whole blood. Receptors originate from an adult who was a healthcare worker with PCR-confirmed SARS-CoV-2 infection or an uninfected control (not recorded which). Each CDR3 is given with its conserved first and last residue. D genes are given only for firm matches. The size of a clone is reported for some rows only, either as once, few or many, or as a class for expanded clones.

size | J | D | V | CDR3 | DNA
medium-sized | TRBJ2-2 | TRBD1 | TRBV2 | CASSDDRGMGTGELFF | TGTGCCAGCAGTGACGACAGGGGTATGGGCACCGGGGAGCTGTTTTTT
many | TRBJ2-5 | - | TRBV7-3 | CASSRTPQETQYF | TGTGCCAGCAGCCGGACGCCCCAAGAGACCCAGTACTTC
medium-sized | TRBJ2-7 | TRBD1 | TRBV7-6 | CASSYRDRGLDEQYF | TGTGCCAGCAGCTACCGGGACAGGGGACTAGATGAGCAGTACTTC
- | TRBJ2-1 | TRBD2 | TRBV11-3 | CASSQGLAGSSYNEQFF | TGTGCCAGCAGCCAAGGACTAGCGGGGTCCTCCTACAATGAGCAGTTCTTC
few | TRBJ2-5 | - | TRBV5-1 | CASSLEGIETQYF | TGCGCCAGCAGCTTGGAGGGGATAGAGACCCAGTACTTC
many | TRBJ1-2 | - | TRBV24-1 | CATSDLRQGGNYGYTF | TGTGCCACCAGTGATTTGCGGCAGGGCGGAAACTATGGCTACACCTTC
many | TRBJ1-4 | - | TRBV15 | CATSFYRGPGKLFF | TGTGCCACCAGCTTCTACCGGGGCCCGGGGAAACTGTTTTTT
many | TRBJ1-2 | - | TRBV5-1 | CASSLEIGNYGYTF | TGCGCCAGCAGCTTGGAGATCGGGAACTATGGCTACACCTTC
many | TRBJ2-1 | TRBD2 | TRBV12-3/TRBV12-4 | CASRGLAGATYNEQFF | TGTGCCAGCAGGGGACTAGCGGGAGCTACCTACAATGAGCAGTTCTTC
many | TRBJ2-1 | TRBD2 | TRBV27 | CATDIPGTSGKSSYNEQFF | TGTGCCACCGACATACCCGGGACTAGCGGGAAGAGCTCCTACAATGAGCAGTTCTTC
medium-sized | TRBJ2-6 | - | TRBV5-6 | CASSRTGSGANVLTF | TGTGCCAGCAGCCGGACGGGCTCTGGGGCCAACGTCCTGACTTTC
many | TRBJ1-2 | - | TRBV7-8 | CASSSNRGGGNTGYTF | TGTGCCAGCAGCTCAAACCGAGGAGGGGGTAATACTGGCTACACCTTC
many | TRBJ2-1 | - | TRBV19 | CASRPGLYNEQFF | TGTGCCAGTAGGCCGGGACTGTACAATGAGCAGTTCTTC
many | TRBJ2-7 | TRBD2 | TRBV30 | CAWRGRETYEQYF | TGTGCCTGGAGAGGGCGGGAGACCTACGAGCAGTACTTC
many | TRBJ2-7 | TRBD2 | TRBV19 | CASSMTLAGRSYEQYF | TGTGCCAGTAGTATGACCTTAGCGGGACGCTCCTACGAGCAGTACTTC
many | TRBJ2-1 | TRBD2 | TRBV29-1 | CSVDPSGLAGSYNEQFF | TGCAGCGTTGATCCGTCGGGACTAGCGGGTTCCTACAATGAGCAGTTCTTC